Listed below are T cell receptor beta chains from one sample, sequenced in a study of CD8 T cells in Susac syndrome. A single record per CDR3 protein comes from TCRdb applying MiXCR to the immunoSEQ multiplex PCR reads. The data show over 95,000 distinct CDR3 sequences, around nine tenths seen once. The sample comprised CD4+ T cells from PBMCs. The receptor set was obtained from a human donor in good health. CDR3s include the opening cysteine and the closing phenylalanine or tryptophan. Fields, in order: clone size, J gene, D gene, V gene, CDR3 protein, CDR3 DNA. D genes are given only for firm matches. Where a row states a size, it is once, few, many or the class of an expanded clone; other rows omit it.

>NA|TRBJ2-7|NA|TRBV7-2
CASSLSQGHYEQYF
TGTGCCAGCAGCTTATCTCAGGGGCACTACGAGCAGTACTTC
>NA|TRBJ2-6|NA|TRBV29-1
CSVGVFSGANVLTF
TGCAGCGTGGGGGTGTTCTCTGGGGCCAACGTCCTGACTTTC
>NA|TRBJ2-7|TRBD1|TRBV5-8
CASSRGTGTSYEQYF
TGTGCCAGCAGCCGCGGGACAGGGACCTCCTACGAGCAGTACTTC
>NA|TRBJ2-5|NA|TRBV18
CASSPPSQARETQYF
TGTGCCAGCTCACCACCGAGCCAGGCTCGAGAGACCCAGTACTTC
>NA|TRBJ2-1|TRBD2|TRBV7-9
CASSPGLAGASYNEQFF
TGTGCCAGCAGCCCAGGACTAGCGGGAGCGTCCTACAATGAGCAGTTCTTC
>NA|TRBJ1-6|NA|TRBV19
CASSGQVDSPLHF
TGTGCCAGTAGCGGTCAGGTGGACTCACCCCTCCACTTT
>NA|TRBJ1-1|NA|TRBV30
CAWSGGGSGTEAFF
TGTGCCTGGAGCGGGGGTGGTAGCGGCACTGAAGCTTTCTTT
>NA|TRBJ1-1|NA|TRBV6-5
CASSYLGLTEAFF
TGTGCCAGCAGTTACCTGGGGCTCACTGAAGCTTTCTTT
>once|TRBJ2-5|NA|TRBV27
CASSLRQGGLAREETQYF
TGTGCCAGCAGTTTACGCCAGGGGGGGCTAGCGAGGGAAGAGACCCAGTACTTC
>NA|TRBJ2-5|TRBD2|TRBV2
CASSRTSGQETQYF
TGTGCCAGCAGTCGGACTAGCGGACAAGAGACCCAGTACTTC
>NA|TRBJ1-2|TRBD1|TRBV7-9
CASSLETGGDYGYTF
TGTGCCAGCAGCTTAGAGACAGGGGGTGACTATGGCTACACCTTC
>NA|TRBJ1-1|NA|TRBV6-2/TRBV6-3
CASSYRLGPGRNTEAFF
TGTGCCAGCAGTTACCGTTTGGGGCCAGGTCGGAACACTGAAGCTTTCTTT
>NA|TRBJ2-5|NA|TRBV11-2
CASSPLPIPETQYF
TGTGCCAGCAGCCCTCTACCAATTCCGGAGACCCAGTACTTC
>NA|TRBJ1-5|NA|TRBV7-2
CASSLMGVGNQPQHF
TGTGCCAGCAGCTTAATGGGGGTTGGCAATCAGCCCCAGCATTTT
>NA|TRBJ1-5|TRBD1|TRBV6-2/TRBV6-3
CASSPVLTGDPFQPQHF
TGTGCCAGCAGCCCCGTTTTGACAGGGGATCCCTTTCAGCCCCAGCATTTT
>NA|TRBJ2-2|NA|TRBV3-1
CASSQDLNAGELFF
TGTGCCAGCAGCCAAGATCTTAATGCCGGGGAGCTGTTTTTT
>NA|TRBJ1-6|NA|TRBV2
CASSVGANNSPLHF
TGTGCCAGCAGTGTTGGGGCGAATAATTCACCCCTCCACTTT
>once|TRBJ2-3|TRBD1|TRBV7-3
CASSSGQGVYF
TGTGCCAGCAGCTCTGGACAGGGTGTGTATTTT
>NA|TRBJ2-2|NA|TRBV2
CASSKRSGELFF
TGTGCCAGCAGTAAGAGAAGCGGGGAGCTGTTTTTT
>NA|TRBJ2-3|NA|TRBV29-1
CSVVLVGTSTDTQYF
TGCAGCGTTGTTCTTGTAGGTACTAGCACAGATACGCAGTATTTT
>NA|TRBJ1-2|TRBD1|TRBV7-2
CASSPPRQGAGGYTF
TGTGCCAGCAGCCCACCTCGACAGGGGGCGGGCGGCTACACCTTC
>NA|TRBJ2-7|NA|TRBV28
CASSPNFPGVHYSYEQYF
TGTGCCAGCAGTCCCAATTTCCCGGGCGTACACTACTCCTACGAGCAGTACTTC
>NA|TRBJ1-1|NA|TRBV5-4
CASSLAVGVEAFF
TGTGCCAGCAGCTTGGCCGTGGGAGTTGAAGCTTTCTTT
>NA|TRBJ2-7|NA|TRBV27
CASARALPLEQYF
TGTGCCAGCGCTCGAGCCCTTCCTCTGGAGCAGTACTTC
>NA|TRBJ2-1|TRBD2|TRBV12-3/TRBV12-4
CASPSPGREGLSEQFF
TGTGCCAGCCCCTCCCCTGGGCGGGAGGGCCTGAGTGAGCAGTTCTTC
>NA|TRBJ2-7|TRBD2|TRBV7-9
CASSSNLAASSYEQYF
TGTGCCAGCAGCTCAAATCTAGCGGCTAGCTCCTACGAGCAGTACTTC
>NA|TRBJ1-4|NA|TRBV13
CASSSNLEKLFF
TGTGCCAGCAGCTCGAACCTGGAAAAACTGTTTTTT
>NA|TRBJ1-2|TRBD1|TRBV18
CASRFTNGQGEQDTF
TGTGCCAGCCGCTTCACCAACGGGCAGGGGGAACAAGACACCTTC
>NA|TRBJ1-2|TRBD1|TRBV7-2
CASSRERGLGYGYTF
TGTGCCAGCAGCCGAGAGAGGGGGCTTGGCTATGGCTACACCTTC
>NA|TRBJ1-2|NA|TRBV6-2/TRBV6-3
CASSFVRYGYTF
TGTGCCAGCAGTTTTGTGCGGTATGGCTACACCTTC
>NA|TRBJ2-7|NA|TRBV20-1
CSARVELNSYEQYF
TGCAGTGCTAGAGTCGAGCTAAACTCCTACGAGCAGTACTTC